This T cell receptor beta chain was obtained from a study of T-cell reconstitution after alpha-beta-depleted transplantation in children. Study-level findings and limits: Recipient T cells and thymic progenitors that survived were the source of the high TCRbeta diversity seen at day 60 in some patients. Approximately two months post-transplant, alpha-beta T cells reportedly originated from several hundred expanded graft clones.

V lost 6 bases and J lost 2, with 18 bases in between. The CDR3 has 16 amino acids. In germline, CDR1 is SNHLY, CDR2 FYNNEI. This clonotype showed up many times. Its specificity is not known. Construction of the TCRbeta library involved unique molecular identifiers. TCRdb analysed the PCR reads with MiXCR anew, one entry per CDR3 protein. The sample records some 220,000 distinct CDR3 sequences, around 9.9% being singletons. The clonotype comes from a child younger than two with acute myeloid leukemia, due to receive a stem cell transplant. Material: PBMCs, obtained before TCRalphabeta/CD19-depleted stem cell transplant. This chain connects TRBV2 to TRBJ2-3, with D unclear. CDR3 bases: TGTGCCAGCAGCCCTGACCGGCAACTTTCCACAGATACGCAGTATTTT. Its translation: CASSPDRQLSTDTQYF.